This TCR beta chain was captured in a study of radiation and T cells in renal cell carcinoma. Sample time point: blood 2 weeks post-SBRT. Treatment defined: 15 Gy SBRT to primary tumor, nephrectomy 4 weeks later. Libraries were prepared by immunoSEQ multiplex PCR; TCRdb keeps only in-frame clonotypes and omits some of them. This table holds about 120,000 clones, around 80% found once. The source is a man between 45 and 60 years old with renal cell carcinoma. Here the sequenced sample was blood, taken from a patient whose treatment included radiotherapy and nephrectomy.

The chain's CDR3 is CASSFRLAGGFYNEQFF. Written as DNA, the CDR3 is TGTGCCAGTAGTTTTCGACTAGCGGGAGGGTTCTACAATGAGCAGTTCTTC. The chain combines TRBV19 with TRBJ2-1, with 14 bases that match TRBD2. The ends lost 5 bases at V and 3 bases at J; junction bases unmatched: 6. The CDR3 totals 17 residues. Germline CDR1 reads LNHDA; CDR2 reads SQIVND (reference sequence). The full variable domain, completed using reference TRBV19 and TRBJ2-1, is DGGITQSPKYLFRKEGQNVTLSCEQNLNHDAMYWYRQDPGQGLRLIYYSQIVNDFQKGDIAEGYSVSREKKESFPLTVTSAQKNPTAFYLCASSFRLAGGFYNEQFFGPGTRLTVL.